A selection of T cell receptor beta chains follows, all from one sample in a study of T cell responses to AZD1222 COVID-19 vaccine. Assay used: immunoSEQ multiplex PCR; TCRdb lists only in-frame clones, some missing. The table shows about 140,000 clones, with about 90% occurring only once. Sequencing used peripheral blood, obtained 28 days after the second dose of the MenACWY control vaccine. The receptors originated from an adult who received the MenACWY meningococcal vaccine as a control. CDR3s include the opening cysteine and the closing phenylalanine or tryptophan. D genes are given only for firm matches. Only some rows state a clone size, as once, few, many or a class for expanded clones.

.,TRBJ2-5,TRBV11-2,.,CASSYSVATQYF,TGTGCCAGCAGCTATTCAGTGGCTACCCAGTACTTC
.,TRBJ2-7,TRBV3-1/TRBV3-2,TRBD1,CASSPLRTGSYEQYF,TGTGCCAGCAGCCCCCTCCGGACAGGCTCCTACGAGCAGTACTTC
.,TRBJ1-1,TRBV20-1,.,CSAKGLKEAFF,TGCAGTGCTAAAGGACTAAAAGAAGCTTTCTTT
.,TRBJ1-6,TRBV6-6,.,CASSYFTVSNSPLHF,TGTGCCAGCAGTTACTTCACAGTATCAAATTCACCCCTCCACTTT
.,TRBJ1-2,TRBV28,.,CATTDPTANYGYTF,TGTGCCACCACCGACCCCACAGCTAACTATGGCTACACCTTC
.,TRBJ2-1,TRBV7-3,.,CASSLSGGSYNEQFF,TGTGCCAGCAGCTTATCAGGGGGGTCCTACAATGAGCAGTTCTTC
.,TRBJ1-3,TRBV28,.,CASSSFRSDSGNTIYF,TGTGCCAGCAGTTCGTTCCGTAGCGACTCTGGAAACACCATATATTTT
.,TRBJ2-5,TRBV7-9,TRBD1,CASSLSTGGQETQYF,TGTGCCAGCAGCTTATCCACAGGGGGCCAAGAGACCCAGTACTTC
.,TRBJ2-5,TRBV3-1/TRBV3-2,.,CASSQGVSLETQYF,TGTGCCAGCAGCCAAGGGGTATCGTTGGAGACCCAGTACTTC
.,TRBJ2-2,TRBV12-3/TRBV12-4,TRBD1,CASSRQGTGELFF,TGTGCCAGCAGCCGACAGGGGACCGGGGAGCTGTTTTTT
.,TRBJ1-4,TRBV7-9,.,CASSQPVEEKLFF,TGTGCCAGCAGCCAACCAGTCGAAGAAAAACTGTTTTTT
.,TRBJ1-2,TRBV5-1,.,CASSLGGGLDGYTF,TGCGCCAGCAGCTTGGGAGGGGGATTAGATGGCTACACCTTC
.,TRBJ2-7,TRBV5-1,TRBD2,CASSVAGGAYEQYF,TGCGCCAGCAGCGTAGCGGGAGGAGCCTACGAGCAGTACTTC
.,TRBJ2-1,TRBV10-1,TRBD1,CASSDTRDRQGNEQFF,TGCGCCAGCAGTGATACTAGGGACAGGCAAGGTAATGAGCAGTTCTTC
once,TRBJ1-6,TRBV4-1,.,CASSQVWEYNSPLHF,TGCGCCAGCAGCCAAGTGTGGGAGTATAATTCACCCCTCCACTTT
.,TRBJ2-5,TRBV29-1,TRBD1,CSVSAGTGEPETQYF,TGCAGCGTATCAGCCGGGACAGGGGAACCAGAGACCCAGTACTTC
once,TRBJ1-2,TRBV5-4,.,CASSEPGGEGYTF,TGTGCCAGCAGCGAACCTGGGGGGGAAGGCTACACCTTC
once,TRBJ2-2,TRBV15,TRBD1,CATSRDWDSGELFF,TGTGCCACCAGCAGAGATTGGGACAGCGGGGAGCTGTTTTTT
.,TRBJ1-2,TRBV3-1/TRBV3-2,.,CASSQDWRASPGGYTF,TGTGCCAGCAGCCAAGATTGGCGCGCGAGCCCGGGAGGCTACACCTTC
.,TRBJ1-1,TRBV6-5,.,CASSYRAAMNTEAFF,TGTGCCAGCAGTTACCGGGCAGCTATGAACACTGAAGCTTTCTTT
.,TRBJ1-4,TRBV7-9,.,CASSLVGLNEKLFF,TGTGCCAGCAGCCTCGTGGGCCTTAATGAAAAACTGTTTTTT
.,TRBJ2-5,TRBV27,TRBD2,CASSRLAGTNTETQYF,TGTGCCAGCAGTCGGCTAGCGGGAACAAATACAGAGACCCAGTACTTC
.,TRBJ2-3,TRBV7-9,.,CASSLISDTQYF,TGTGCCAGCAGCTTAATATCGGATACGCAGTATTTT
.,TRBJ1-5,TRBV5-1,TRBD1,CASSGGQLGQPQHF,TGCGCCAGCAGCGGGGGACAGTTGGGTCAGCCCCAGCATTTT
once,TRBJ2-5,TRBV5-6,TRBD1,CASSSGSGGETQYF,TGTGCCAGCAGCTCGGGTTCAGGGGGAGAGACCCAGTACTTC
.,TRBJ2-7,TRBV11-2,TRBD1,CASQQQHGVDRGASEQYF,TGTGCCAGCCAGCAGCAACATGGCGTGGACAGGGGGGCCAGCGAGCAGTACTTC
.,TRBJ2-7,TRBV21-1,.,CASSTPGTPTSDEQYF,TGTGCCAGCAGCACCCCCGGGACACCGACTAGCGACGAGCAGTACTTC
.,TRBJ2-1,TRBV7-9,TRBD1,CASTPGQGFNEQFF,TGTGCCAGCACGCCGGGACAGGGTTTCAATGAGCAGTTCTTC
few,TRBJ1-4,TRBV2,TRBD1,CASSRTGVGEKLFF,TGTGCCAGCAGTAGAACAGGGGTAGGAGAAAAACTGTTTTTT
.,TRBJ2-7,TRBV7-2,.,CASSKGSGTTYEQYF,TGTGCCAGCAGCAAAGGCTCTGGGACGACCTACGAGCAGTACTTC
.,TRBJ1-4,TRBV30,.,CAWSVRSNEKLFF,TGTGCCTGGAGTGTACGGAGTAATGAAAAACTGTTTTTT
.,TRBJ2-6,TRBV6-2/TRBV6-3,.,CASSSQPRGSLSGANVLTF,TGTGCCAGCAGTTCCCAACCTCGGGGATCGCTATCTGGGGCCAACGTCCTGACTTTC
.,TRBJ2-5,TRBV14,TRBD1,CASSHSGTGHETQYF,TGTGCCAGCAGCCATTCCGGGACAGGGCACGAGACCCAGTACTTC
.,TRBJ1-2,TRBV4-1,.,CASSQGGEYTF,TGCGCCAGCAGCCAAGGAGGGGAATACACCTTC
.,TRBJ2-5,TRBV11-2,.,CASRQENQETQYF,TGTGCCAGCAGACAGGAAAACCAAGAGACCCAGTACTTC
few,TRBJ2-5,TRBV19,TRBD1,CASSPRTGAETQYF,TGTGCCAGTAGCCCGCGGACAGGGGCGGAGACCCAGTACTTC